The subject of this entry is one T cell receptor (beta chain). The data stem from a study of blood T cells in healthy people across ages. Study background: Template switching recovered approximately one barcoded beta molecule for every two T cells.

A second PCR of roughly 7 to 11 cycles used a sample-barcoded 5' primer and a J-beta primer mix. TCRdb re-derived calls from the 5' RACE reads in MiXCR, one entry per CDR3 protein. In the table there are hundreds of thousands of distinct CDR3 sequences, more than 40% of which are singletons. This CDR3 region has 17 residues. Germline CDR1 reads LGHNA; CDR2 reads YSLEER. V trimming: 4 bases; J trimming: 5 bases; junction bases outside the gene matches: 14. Sequenced material: blood. This chain links TRBV4-3 with TRBJ2-1; 7 bases align to TRBD1. This clonotype originated in a woman aged 55 to 70 in good health. The CDR3 coding sequence is TGCGCCAGCAGCCTCAAGGGAAGGATGACAGGGAACAATGAGCAGTTCTTC. Amino acid sequence: CASSLKGRMTGNNEQFF.